These T cell receptor beta chains were read from a single sample in a study of PD-L1 blockade in urothelial cancer. Profiled with immunoSEQ multiplex PCR; TCRdb holds only in-frame clones, not every one. This table has 85,000 to 90,000 clones, 90% appearing once. This sample comprised PBMCs, obtained around atezolizumab (anti-PD-L1) treatment. These receptors came from a man aged 60-69 years with urothelial cancer. Each CDR3 is given with its conserved first and last residue. The order of the fields is CDR3 protein, CDR3 DNA, D gene, V gene, J gene, clone size. The D gene is left open where the match is weak. Clone size is stated in some rows and not others, as once, few, many or a class when expanded.

CDR3: CASSSRYEQYF
DNA: TGTGCCAGCAGCTCCAGATACGAGCAGTACTTC
D: NA
V: TRBV5-5
J: TRBJ2-7
size: once

CDR3: CASSNIPNYNAVHGYTF
DNA: TGTGCCAGCAGCAACATCCCGAACTATAATGCGGTCCATGGCTACACCTTC
D: NA
V: TRBV7-9
J: TRBJ1-2
size: NA

CDR3: CASSLAGWSDGYTF
DNA: TGTGCCAGCAGCTTGGCCGGATGGAGCGATGGCTACACCTTC
D: NA
V: TRBV5-5
J: TRBJ1-2
size: NA

CDR3: CASSATGGVDTQYF
DNA: TGTGCCAGCAGCGCCACAGGGGGCGTAGATACGCAGTATTTT
D: TRBD1
V: TRBV9
J: TRBJ2-3
size: NA

CDR3: CASRFFPPGQKTQPQHF
DNA: TGTGCCAGCAGATTCTTCCCCCCGGGACAGAAAACTCAGCCCCAGCATTTT
D: TRBD1
V: TRBV11-3
J: TRBJ1-5
size: NA

CDR3: CASSLLQGGYGYTF
DNA: TGTGCCAGCAGCTTACTACAAGGGGGCTATGGCTACACCTTC
D: NA
V: TRBV7-2
J: TRBJ1-2
size: NA

CDR3: CASSLALAYEQYF
DNA: TGTGCCAGCAGCTTAGCTTTAGCCTACGAGCAGTACTTC
D: NA
V: TRBV7-2
J: TRBJ2-7
size: NA

CDR3: CASSFAGVVTNEKLFF
DNA: TGTGCCAGCAGTTTCGCGGGGGTGGTGACTAATGAAAAACTGTTTTTT
D: NA
V: TRBV28
J: TRBJ1-4
size: NA

CDR3: CASSRTSGVDDTQYF
DNA: TGTGCCAGCAGCCGGACTAGCGGGGTTGACGATACGCAGTATTTT
D: TRBD2
V: TRBV7-9
J: TRBJ2-3
size: NA

CDR3: CASSSTKTGGAYGYTF
DNA: TGTGCCAGCAGCTCAACTAAGACAGGGGGGGCTTATGGCTACACCTTC
D: TRBD1
V: TRBV5-4
J: TRBJ1-2
size: NA

CDR3: CASSQAGGGNTQYF
DNA: TGTGCCAGCAGCCAAGCGGGGGGAGGGAATACGCAGTATTTT
D: TRBD2
V: TRBV4-2
J: TRBJ2-3
size: NA

CDR3: CASSLEVAEPQETQYF
DNA: TGTGCCAGCAGCTTGGAGGTAGCGGAGCCCCAAGAGACCCAGTACTTC
D: NA
V: TRBV7-2
J: TRBJ2-5
size: NA

CDR3: CASSQAISGDLGYTF
DNA: TGTGCCAGCAGCCAAGCTATTTCAGGGGACCTTGGCTACACCTTC
D: NA
V: TRBV4-2
J: TRBJ1-2
size: NA

CDR3: CSVEDSGSSPYEQYF
DNA: TGCAGCGTTGAAGATAGCGGGAGCTCCCCCTACGAGCAGTACTTC
D: TRBD2
V: TRBV29-1
J: TRBJ2-7
size: NA

CDR3: CASSLLGGVNTEAFF
DNA: TGTGCCAGCAGCTTATTAGGGGGAGTGAACACTGAAGCTTTCTTT
D: NA
V: TRBV7-3
J: TRBJ1-1
size: NA

CDR3: CASSPGSSGAFYEQYF
DNA: TGCGCCAGCAGCCCCGGGTCAAGCGGGGCCTTCTACGAGCAGTACTTC
D: TRBD2
V: TRBV5-1
J: TRBJ2-7
size: NA

CDR3: CASSFERGLDNEQFF
DNA: TGTGCCAGCAGTTTCGAGCGGGGGTTGGACAATGAGCAGTTCTTC
D: TRBD2
V: TRBV28
J: TRBJ2-1
size: NA

CDR3: CASSGTGNQPQHF
DNA: TGTGCCAGTAGCGGGACAGGGAATCAGCCCCAGCATTTT
D: TRBD1
V: TRBV19
J: TRBJ1-5
size: NA

CDR3: CASSPPGTPDTQYF
DNA: TGTGCCAGCAGCCCCCCCGGGACACCTGATACGCAGTATTTT
D: NA
V: TRBV7-2
J: TRBJ2-3
size: once

CDR3: CASTGTGGSYEQYF
DNA: TGTGCCTCCACCGGGACAGGGGGTTCCTACGAGCAGTACTTC
D: TRBD1
V: TRBV30
J: TRBJ2-7
size: NA

CDR3: CASSFPGSQETQYF
DNA: TGTGCCAGCTCCTTCCCGGGGAGCCAAGAGACCCAGTACTTC
D: NA
V: TRBV5-4
J: TRBJ2-5
size: NA